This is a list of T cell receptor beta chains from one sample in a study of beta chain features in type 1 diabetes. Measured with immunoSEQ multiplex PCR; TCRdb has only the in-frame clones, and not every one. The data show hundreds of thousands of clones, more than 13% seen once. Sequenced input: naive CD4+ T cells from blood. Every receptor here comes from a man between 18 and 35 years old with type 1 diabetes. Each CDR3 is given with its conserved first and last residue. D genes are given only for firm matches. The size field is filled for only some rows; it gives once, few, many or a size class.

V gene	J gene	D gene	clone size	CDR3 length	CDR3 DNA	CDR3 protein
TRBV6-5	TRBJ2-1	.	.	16	TGTGCCAGCAGTTACGGGGGGCATCCCCAATACAATGAGCAGTTCTTC	CASSYGGHPQYNEQFF
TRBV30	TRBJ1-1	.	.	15	TGTGCCTGGACCGCAGACGGAGGGGGGAACACTGAAGCTTTCTTT	CAWTADGGGNTEAFF
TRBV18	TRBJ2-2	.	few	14	TGTGCCAGCTTTCTAGGAGTTCTGGCCGGGGAGCTGTTTTTT	CASFLGVLAGELFF
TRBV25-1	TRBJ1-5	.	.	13	TGTGCCAGCAGTGAGGGGCCCAATCAGCCCCAGCATTTT	CASSEGPNQPQHF
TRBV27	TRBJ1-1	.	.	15	TGTGCCAGCAGGGAAACTACAGGCAGGTACACTGAAGCTTTCTTT	CASRETTGRYTEAFF
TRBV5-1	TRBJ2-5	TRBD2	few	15	TGCGCCAGCAGCTCCACCGGGACTAGCCAAGAGACCCAGTACTTC	CASSSTGTSQETQYF
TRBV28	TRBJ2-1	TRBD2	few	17	TGTGCCAGCAGTTTCCGATTCGGCGGGAGCTCCTACAATGAGCAGTTCTTC	CASSFRFGGSSYNEQFF
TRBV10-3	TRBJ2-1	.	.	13	TGTGCCATCAGTGGGAGGCTAGTCAATGAGCAGTTCTTC	CAISGRLVNEQFF
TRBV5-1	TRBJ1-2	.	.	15	TGCGCCAGCAGCTTCGGAAGGTATAGTGACTATGGCTACACCTTC	CASSFGRYSDYGYTF
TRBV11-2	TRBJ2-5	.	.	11	TGTGCCAGCAGCCCTAAAGAGACCCAGTACTTC	CASSPKETQYF
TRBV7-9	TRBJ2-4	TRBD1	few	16	TGTGCCAGCAGCTTGGGACAGGGCCTAGCCAAAAACATTCAGTACTTC	CASSLGQGLAKNIQYF
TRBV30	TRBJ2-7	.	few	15	TGTGCCTGGAGCCCCCACCCGGGTACGTCGGGCGAGCAGTACTTC	CAWSPHPGTSGEQYF
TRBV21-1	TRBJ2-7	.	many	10	TGTGCCACCCTGGGTGCGGAGCAGTACTTC	CATLGAEQYF
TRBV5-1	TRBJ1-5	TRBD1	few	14	TGCGCCAGCAGCTTACAGGGGGTGGGTCAGCCCCAGCATTTT	CASSLQGVGQPQHF
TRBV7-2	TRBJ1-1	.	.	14	TGTGCCAGCAGCCCCCCCAGCCAGAACACTGAAGCTTTCTTT	CASSPPSQNTEAFF